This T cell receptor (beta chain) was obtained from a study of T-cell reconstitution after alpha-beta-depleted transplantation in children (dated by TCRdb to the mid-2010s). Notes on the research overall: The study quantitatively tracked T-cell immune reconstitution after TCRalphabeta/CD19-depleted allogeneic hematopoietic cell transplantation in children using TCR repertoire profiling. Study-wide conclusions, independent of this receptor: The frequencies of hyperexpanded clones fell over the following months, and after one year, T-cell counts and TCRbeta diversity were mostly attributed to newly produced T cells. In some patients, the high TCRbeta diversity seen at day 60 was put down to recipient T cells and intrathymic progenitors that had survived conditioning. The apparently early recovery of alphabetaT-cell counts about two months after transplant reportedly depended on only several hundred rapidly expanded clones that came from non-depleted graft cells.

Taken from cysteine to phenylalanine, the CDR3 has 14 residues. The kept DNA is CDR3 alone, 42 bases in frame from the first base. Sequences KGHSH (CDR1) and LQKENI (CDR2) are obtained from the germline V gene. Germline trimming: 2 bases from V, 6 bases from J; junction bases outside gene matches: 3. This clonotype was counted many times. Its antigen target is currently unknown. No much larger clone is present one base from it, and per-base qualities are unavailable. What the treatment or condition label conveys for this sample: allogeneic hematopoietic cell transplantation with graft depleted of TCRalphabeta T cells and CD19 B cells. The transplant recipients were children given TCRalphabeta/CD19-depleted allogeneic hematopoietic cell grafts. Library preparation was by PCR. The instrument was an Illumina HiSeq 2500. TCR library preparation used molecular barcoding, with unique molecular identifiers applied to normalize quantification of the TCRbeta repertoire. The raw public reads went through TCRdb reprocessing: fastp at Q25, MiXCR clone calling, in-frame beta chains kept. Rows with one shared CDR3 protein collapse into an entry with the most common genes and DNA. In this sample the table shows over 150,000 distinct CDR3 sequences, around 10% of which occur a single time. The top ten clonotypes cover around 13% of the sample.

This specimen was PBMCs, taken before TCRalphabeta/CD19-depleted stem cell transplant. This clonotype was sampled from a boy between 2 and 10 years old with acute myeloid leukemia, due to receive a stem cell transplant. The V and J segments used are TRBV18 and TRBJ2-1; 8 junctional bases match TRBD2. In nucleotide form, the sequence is TGTGCCAGCTCACCAACTAGCGGATCCAATGAGCAGTTCTTC. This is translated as CASSPTSGSNEQFF.